A selection of T cell receptor beta chains follows, all from one sample in a study of OX40 agonist ivuxolimab in advanced cancers. Assay used: immunoSEQ multiplex PCR; TCRdb lists only in-frame clones, some missing. In the table there are about 60,000 clones, about 86% of which are singletons. Sequencing used CD4+ or CD8+ T cells sorted from blood, obtained in a trial of the OX40 agonist ivuxolimab. The source is an adult with an advanced solid tumor such as melanoma, head and neck, liver or kidney cancer. CDR3s include the opening cysteine and the closing phenylalanine or tryptophan. D genes are given only for firm matches. A clone size is listed for some rows: how often the clone was seen (once, few, many), or a class if it is expanded.

CASSRTGPYGYTF | TGTGCCAGCAGCCGGACAGGCCCCTATGGCTACACCTTC | TRBV7-9 | TRBD1 | . | TRBJ1-2
CASSFSTSGYNEQFF | TGTGCCAGCAGCTTCTCGACTAGCGGGTACAATGAGCAGTTCTTC | TRBV5-6 | TRBD2 | . | TRBJ2-1
CASSFGDAGNTIYF | TGTGCCAGCAGCTTCGGGGACGCTGGAAACACCATATATTTT | TRBV5-8 | . | few | TRBJ1-3
CASSVGAPDTQYF | TGTGCCAGCAGCGTAGGGGCGCCAGATACGCAGTATTTT | TRBV9 | . | . | TRBJ2-3
CASSGSSGGIGYEQYF | TGTGCCAGCAGTGGGTCTAGCGGGGGCATCGGGTACGAGCAGTACTTC | TRBV2 | TRBD2 | . | TRBJ2-7
CASSHLRGLEQYF | TGCGCCAGCAGTCACCTCAGGGGGCTTGAGCAGTACTTC | TRBV10-2 | TRBD1 | few | TRBJ2-7
CASSLTSKGAANTEAFF | TGTGCCAGCAGCTTAACGAGTAAGGGGGCCGCTAACACTGAAGCTTTCTTT | TRBV13 | TRBD1 | . | TRBJ1-1
CATSRDVGGEQYF | TGTGCCACCAGCAGAGACGTGGGAGGCGAGCAGTACTTC | TRBV15 | . | . | TRBJ2-7
CASSLLGTGLQPQHF | TGTGCCAGCAGCTTACTCGGGACAGGGCTTCAGCCCCAGCATTTT | TRBV5-8 | TRBD1 | few | TRBJ1-5
CASSKSRATDTQYF | TGTGCCAGTAGCAAGTCGAGGGCCACAGATACGCAGTATTTT | TRBV19 | . | . | TRBJ2-3
CASSEDRGTTEAFF | TGTGCCAGCAGTGAAGATCGAGGGACCACTGAAGCTTTCTTT | TRBV6-1 | . | . | TRBJ1-1
CASSVVGLGTGELFF | TGTGCCAGCAGCGTAGTAGGATTGGGCACCGGGGAGCTGTTTTTT | TRBV9 | . | . | TRBJ2-2
CASSRGNTGELFF | TGTGCCAGCTCTCGCGGGAACACCGGGGAGCTGTTTTTT | TRBV18 | . | . | TRBJ2-2
CASSEVGGGAVDTQYF | TGTGCCAGCAGTGAAGTAGGCGGGGGGGCCGTAGATACGCAGTATTTT | TRBV2 | TRBD2 | . | TRBJ2-3
CATSRIPKTGRNTIYF | TGTGCCACCAGCAGGATACCGAAGACAGGAAGAAACACCATATATTTT | TRBV15 | . | . | TRBJ1-3
CASRAAPRPGELFF | TGTGCCAGCAGAGCGGCCCCGAGGCCCGGGGAGCTGTTTTTT | TRBV6-4 | . | . | TRBJ2-2
CASRPGPRKENTIYF | TGCGCCAGCAGACCCGGGCCCCGAAAAGAAAACACCATATATTTT | TRBV4-1 | . | . | TRBJ1-3
CASSQVFRASYNEQFF | TGCGCCAGCAGCCAAGTTTTCAGGGCCTCCTACAATGAGCAGTTCTTC | TRBV4-1 | . | . | TRBJ2-1
CASSLVGRGTYNEQFF | TGCGCCAGCAGCTTGGTGGGGCGGGGGACTTACAATGAGCAGTTCTTC | TRBV5-1 | TRBD2 | once | TRBJ2-1
CASSARTGKGVYGYTF | TGTGCCAGCAGCGCCCGAACAGGGAAGGGGGTCTATGGCTACACCTTC | TRBV7-9 | . | . | TRBJ1-2
CASSPGTGLRGSSYNEQFF | TGCGCCAGCAGCCCCGGGACAGGGTTAAGAGGGAGCTCCTACAATGAGCAGTTCTTC | TRBV5-1 | TRBD1 | . | TRBJ2-1
CAISGLAGGYEQYF | TGTGCCATCAGTGGGCTAGCGGGGGGCTACGAGCAGTACTTC | TRBV10-3 | TRBD2 | . | TRBJ2-7
CASSSSAVYTGELFF | TGTGCCAGCAGTTCTTCCGCCGTATACACCGGGGAGCTGTTTTTT | TRBV27 | . | few | TRBJ2-2
CASSLTNTGELFF | TGCGCCAGCAGCTTGACGAACACCGGGGAGCTGTTTTTT | TRBV5-1 | . | . | TRBJ2-2
CASSPPSGGQETQYF | TGTGCCAGCTCACCGCCTAGCGGGGGGCAAGAGACCCAGTACTTC | TRBV18 | TRBD2 | . | TRBJ2-5
CASGRFSYEQYF | TGTGCTAGTGGCCGTTTCTCCTACGAGCAGTACTTC | TRBV12-5 | . | . | TRBJ2-7
CASSLRTGLGETQYF | TGCGCCAGCAGCCTCCGGACAGGATTGGGGGAGACCCAGTACTTC | TRBV5-1 | TRBD1 | . | TRBJ2-5
CASSGGQVWDGYTF | TGTGCCAGCAGTGGAGGACAGGTATGGGATGGCTACACCTTC | TRBV6-1 | TRBD1 | . | TRBJ1-2
CASSPTFWGREAFF | TGTGCCAGCAGCCCGACCTTTTGGGGCCGGGAAGCTTTCTTT | TRBV5-8 | . | . | TRBJ1-1
CASRGVGRNSPLHF | TGCGCCAGCAGGGGAGTCGGGCGGAATTCACCCCTCCACTTT | TRBV5-1 | . | . | TRBJ1-6
CASSAHRDSPLHF | TGTGCCAGCTCGGCGCACAGGGATTCACCCCTCCACTTT | TRBV18 | . | . | TRBJ1-6
CASSPGLANNNEQFF | TGCGCCAGCAGCCCGGGACTAGCAAACAACAATGAGCAGTTCTTC | TRBV5-1 | TRBD2 | . | TRBJ2-1
CASSLGLGDGYTF | TGTGCCAGCAGCTTGGGCCTTGGCGATGGCTACACCTTC | TRBV5-4 | . | . | TRBJ1-2
CASIRTGGTEAFF | TGTGCCAGCATCCGGACAGGGGGGACTGAAGCTTTCTTT | TRBV6-6 | TRBD1 | . | TRBJ1-1
CASILGRGTLNTEAFF | TGTGCCAGCATCCTGGGACGAGGGACACTGAACACTGAAGCTTTCTTT | TRBV27 | . | once | TRBJ1-1
CASSLDRGGETQYF | TGTGCCAGCAGCTTGGACAGGGGAGGAGAGACCCAGTACTTC | TRBV5-4 | . | . | TRBJ2-5
CASGLLTGTGGGGTEAFF | TGTGCTAGTGGTTTGCTGACCGGGACAGGGGGAGGCGGCACTGAAGCTTTCTTT | TRBV12-5 | TRBD1 | . | TRBJ1-1
CASSRDTAGEKLFF | TGTGCCAGCTCAAGGGACACCGCAGGGGAAAAACTGTTTTTT | TRBV18 | . | . | TRBJ1-4
CASSPLGGATDTQYF | TGTGCCAGCTCCCCCTTAGGAGGGGCCACAGATACGCAGTATTTT | TRBV18 | . | once | TRBJ2-3
CASSRTSGFYNEQFF | TGCGCCAGCAGCAGGACTAGCGGGTTCTACAATGAGCAGTTCTTC | TRBV5-1 | TRBD2 | . | TRBJ2-1
CASSYLAGTWGEQFF | TGTGCCAGTAGTTACCTAGCGGGGACTTGGGGTGAGCAGTTCTTC | TRBV19 | TRBD2 | . | TRBJ2-1
CAWSSGEDYGYTF | TGTGCCTGGAGTTCGGGTGAGGACTATGGCTACACCTTC | TRBV30 | . | . | TRBJ1-2
CASSLTENTEAFF | TGTGCCAGCTCACTGACAGAGAACACTGAAGCTTTCTTT | TRBV18 | . | . | TRBJ1-1
CASSRQGGQGTGELFF | TGTGCCAGCAGCAGACAGGGGGGCCAGGGAACCGGGGAGCTGTTTTTT | TRBV2 | TRBD1 | . | TRBJ2-2
CASSPGRVRSGANVLTF | TGTGCCAGCTCACCGGGCAGGGTTCGTTCTGGGGCCAACGTCCTGACTTTC | TRBV18 | . | medium-sized | TRBJ2-6
CASSNPWSNQPQHF | TGTGCCAGCAGCAACCCCTGGAGCAATCAGCCCCAGCATTTT | TRBV6-1 | . | . | TRBJ1-5
CSVRLNLPGELFF | TGCAGCGTACGGTTGAATTTGCCCGGGGAGCTGTTTTTT | TRBV29-1 | . | . | TRBJ2-2
CASKGMRGTNSPLHF | TGTGCCAGCAAGGGAATGAGGGGAACTAATTCACCCCTCCACTTT | TRBV11-2 | . | few | TRBJ1-6
CASSLVGGTGGDEQFF | TGCGCCAGCAGCTTGGTCGGCGGGACGGGAGGTGATGAGCAGTTCTTC | TRBV5-1 | TRBD2 | . | TRBJ2-1
CASTRGRGQGAYEQYF | TGTGCCAGCACTAGGGGGAGGGGACAGGGCGCCTACGAGCAGTACTTC | TRBV2 | TRBD1 | few | TRBJ2-7
CASRRGLPSTDTQYF | TGTGCCAGCAGGCGGGGACTGCCGAGCACAGATACGCAGTATTTT | TRBV6-5 | . | . | TRBJ2-3
CASSLGTLKGYGYTF | TGTGCCAGCAGCTTGGGTACTTTAAAGGGCTATGGCTACACCTTC | TRBV5-5 | . | . | TRBJ1-2
CASSFGGGQSYEQYF | TGCGCCAGCAGCTTTGGCGGGGGACAGTCCTACGAGCAGTACTTC | TRBV5-1 | . | . | TRBJ2-7